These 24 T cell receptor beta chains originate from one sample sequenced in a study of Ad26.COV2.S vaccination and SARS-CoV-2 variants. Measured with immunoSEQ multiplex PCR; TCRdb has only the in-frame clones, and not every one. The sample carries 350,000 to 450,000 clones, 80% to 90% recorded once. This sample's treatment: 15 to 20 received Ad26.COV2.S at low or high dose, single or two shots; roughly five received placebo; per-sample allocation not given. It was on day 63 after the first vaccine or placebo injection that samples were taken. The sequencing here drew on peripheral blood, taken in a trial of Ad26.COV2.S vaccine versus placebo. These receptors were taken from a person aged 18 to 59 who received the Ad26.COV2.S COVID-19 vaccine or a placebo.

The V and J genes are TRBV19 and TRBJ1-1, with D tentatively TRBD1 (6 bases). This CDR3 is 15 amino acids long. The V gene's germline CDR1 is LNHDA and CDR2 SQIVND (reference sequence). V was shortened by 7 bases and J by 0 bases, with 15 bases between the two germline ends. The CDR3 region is CASTNFGQLNTEAFF. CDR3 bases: TGTGCCAGTACCAACTTCGGACAGTTGAACACTGAAGCTTTCTTT.

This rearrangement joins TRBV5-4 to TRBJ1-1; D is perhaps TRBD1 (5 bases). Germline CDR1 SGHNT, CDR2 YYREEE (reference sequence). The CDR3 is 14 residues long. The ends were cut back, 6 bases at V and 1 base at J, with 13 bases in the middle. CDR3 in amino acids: CASTAWGGNTEAFF. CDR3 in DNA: TGTGCCAGCACCGCTTGGGGCGGGAACACTGAAGCTTTCTTT.

CDR3 bases: TGTGCCAGCGGTGAGGGCAGGGGGCACTATGGCTACACCTTC. Translating it yields CASGEGRGHYGYTF. The genes are TRBV7-9 and TRBJ1-2, with 8 bases identical to TRBD1. This CDR3 has 14 amino acids. J was trimmed by 3 bases and V by 8 bases; bases with no gene match: 8. Per germline, CDR1 SEHNR and CDR2 FQNEAQ (reference sequence).

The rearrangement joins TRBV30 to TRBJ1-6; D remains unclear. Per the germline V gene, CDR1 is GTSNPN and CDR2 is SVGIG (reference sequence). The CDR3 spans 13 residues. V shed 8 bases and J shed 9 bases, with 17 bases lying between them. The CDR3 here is CARSAASGSPLHF. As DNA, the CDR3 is TGTGCCCGGTCGGCGGCCTCCGGTTCACCCCTCCACTTT. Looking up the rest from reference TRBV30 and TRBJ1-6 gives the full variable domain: SQTIHQWPATLVQPVGSPLSLECTVEGTSNPNLYWYRQAAGRGLQLLFYSVGIGQISSEVPQNLSASRPQDRQFILSSKKLLLSDSGFYLCARSAASGSPLHFGNGTRLTVT.

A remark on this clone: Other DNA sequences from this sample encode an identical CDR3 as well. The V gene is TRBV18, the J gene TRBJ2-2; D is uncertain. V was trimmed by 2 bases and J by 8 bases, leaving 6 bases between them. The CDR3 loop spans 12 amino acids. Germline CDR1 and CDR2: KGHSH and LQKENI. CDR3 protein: CASSPRTGELFF. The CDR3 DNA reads TGTGCCAGCTCACCAAGGACGGGGGAGCTGTTTTTT.

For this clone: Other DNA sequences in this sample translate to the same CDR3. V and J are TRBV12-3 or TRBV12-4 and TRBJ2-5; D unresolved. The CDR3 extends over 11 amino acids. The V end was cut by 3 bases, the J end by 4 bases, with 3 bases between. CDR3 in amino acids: CASSFRETQYF. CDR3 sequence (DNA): TGTGCCAGCAGTTTTCGAGAGACCCAGTACTTC.

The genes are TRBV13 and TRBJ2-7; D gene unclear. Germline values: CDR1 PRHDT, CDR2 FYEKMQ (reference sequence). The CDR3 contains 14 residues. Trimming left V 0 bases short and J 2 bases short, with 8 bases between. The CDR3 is CASSLGQRAYEQYF. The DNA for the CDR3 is TGTGCCAGCAGCTTAGGGCAGAGAGCCTACGAGCAGTACTTC.

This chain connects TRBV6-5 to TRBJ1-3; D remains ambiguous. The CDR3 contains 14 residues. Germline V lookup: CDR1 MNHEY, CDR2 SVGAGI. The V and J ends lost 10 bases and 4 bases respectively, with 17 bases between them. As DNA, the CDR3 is TGTGCCACCTCAGTTGCCGGGCCCGGAAACACCATATATTTT. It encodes CATSVAGPGNTIYF.

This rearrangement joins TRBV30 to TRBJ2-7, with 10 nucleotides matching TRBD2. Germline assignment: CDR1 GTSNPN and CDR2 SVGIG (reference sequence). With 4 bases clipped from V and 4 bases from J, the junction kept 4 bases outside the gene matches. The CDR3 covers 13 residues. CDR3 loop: CAWTSGSEYEQYF. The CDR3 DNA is TGTGCCTGGACTAGCGGGAGCGAGTACGAGCAGTACTTC.

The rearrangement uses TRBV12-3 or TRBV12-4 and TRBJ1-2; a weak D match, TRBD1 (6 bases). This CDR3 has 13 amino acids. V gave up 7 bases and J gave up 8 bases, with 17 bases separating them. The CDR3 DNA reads TGTGCCAGCACCCCCGACAGGTTCAGCGGCTACACCTTC. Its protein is CASTPDRFSGYTF.

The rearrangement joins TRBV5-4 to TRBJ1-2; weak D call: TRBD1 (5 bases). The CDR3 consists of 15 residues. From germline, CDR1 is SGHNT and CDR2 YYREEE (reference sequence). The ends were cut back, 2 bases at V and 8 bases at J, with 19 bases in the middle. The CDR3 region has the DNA TGTGCCAGCAGCTTTTATGCAACCGGGGAGGGGGGCTACACCTTC. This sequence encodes CASSFYATGEGGYTF.

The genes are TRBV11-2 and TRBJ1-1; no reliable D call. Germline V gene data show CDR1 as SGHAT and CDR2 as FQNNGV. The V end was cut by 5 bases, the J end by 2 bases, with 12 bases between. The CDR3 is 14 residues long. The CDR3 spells CASSAYRRNTEAFF. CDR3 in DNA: TGTGCCAGCAGCGCCTATAGAAGAAACACTGAAGCTTTCTTT.

For the CDR3, the DNA is TGTGCCAGCAGTGAAGACCCGGGGGCGGGGAGTAGGCAGTATTTT. Translated: CASSEDPGAGSRQYF. The chain uses TRBV2 and TRBJ2-3; D could derive from TRBD1 or TRBD2 (6 bases each). The CDR3 consists of 15 residues. The V and J ends lost 1 base and 11 bases respectively, with 19 bases between them. Germline lookup yields CDR1 SNHLY and CDR2 FYNNEI.

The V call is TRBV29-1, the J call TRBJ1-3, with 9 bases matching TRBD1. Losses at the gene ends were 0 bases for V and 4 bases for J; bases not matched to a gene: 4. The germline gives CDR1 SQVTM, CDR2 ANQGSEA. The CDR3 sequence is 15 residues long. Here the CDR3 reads CSVEEQGASGNTIYF. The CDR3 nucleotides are TGCAGCGTTGAAGAACAGGGGGCATCAGGAAACACCATATATTTT.

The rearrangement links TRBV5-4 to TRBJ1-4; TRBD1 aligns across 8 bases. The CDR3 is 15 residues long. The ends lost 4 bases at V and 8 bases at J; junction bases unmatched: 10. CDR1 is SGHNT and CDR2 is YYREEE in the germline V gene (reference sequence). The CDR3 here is CASSPDRARKEKLFF. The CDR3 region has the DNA TGTGCCAGCAGCCCGGACAGGGCTAGGAAGGAAAAACTGTTTTTT.

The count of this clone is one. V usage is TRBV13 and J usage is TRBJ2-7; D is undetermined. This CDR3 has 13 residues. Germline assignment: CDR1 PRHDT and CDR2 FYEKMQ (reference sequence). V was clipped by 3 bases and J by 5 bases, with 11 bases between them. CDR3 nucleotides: TGTGCCAGCAGCTTTGCCCCATCCAACGAGCAGTACTTC. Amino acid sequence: CASSFAPSNEQYF.

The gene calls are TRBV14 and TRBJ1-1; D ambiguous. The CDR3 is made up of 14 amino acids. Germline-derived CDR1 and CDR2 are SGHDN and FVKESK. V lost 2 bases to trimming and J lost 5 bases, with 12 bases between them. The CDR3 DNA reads TGTGCCAGCAGCCAAACGGGCCTCCGGACTGAAGCTTTCTTT. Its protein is CASSQTGLRTEAFF.

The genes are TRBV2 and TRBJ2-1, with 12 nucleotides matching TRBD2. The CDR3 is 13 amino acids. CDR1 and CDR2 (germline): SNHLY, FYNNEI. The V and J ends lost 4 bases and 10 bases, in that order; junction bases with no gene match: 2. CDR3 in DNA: TGTGCCAGCAGTGGACTAGCGGGAGAGGAGCAGTTCTTC. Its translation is CASSGLAGEEQFF.

CDR3 region: CASSGGLAGWKQFF. The CDR3 coding sequence is TGTGCCAGCAGCGGGGGGCTAGCGGGGTGGAAGCAGTTCTTC. V usage is TRBV9 and J usage is TRBJ2-1; TRBD2 matches 9 bases. The J segment lost 11 bases and the V segment lost 3 bases, leaving 9 bases of the junction unmatched. Germline loops: CDR1 SGDLS, CDR2 YYNGEE. The CDR3 covers 14 residues.

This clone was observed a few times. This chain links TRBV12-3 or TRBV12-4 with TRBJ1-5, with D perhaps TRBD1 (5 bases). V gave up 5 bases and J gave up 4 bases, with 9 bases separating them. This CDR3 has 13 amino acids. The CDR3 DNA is TGTGCCAGCAGTCGTGCAGGGAATCAGCCCCAGCATTTT. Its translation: CASSRAGNQPQHF.

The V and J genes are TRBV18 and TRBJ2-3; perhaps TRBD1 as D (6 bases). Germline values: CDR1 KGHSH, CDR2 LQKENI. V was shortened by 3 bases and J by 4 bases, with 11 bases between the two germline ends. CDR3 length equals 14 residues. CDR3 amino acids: CASSPNQGSDTQYF. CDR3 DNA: TGTGCCAGCTCACCTAACCAGGGGTCAGATACGCAGTATTTT.

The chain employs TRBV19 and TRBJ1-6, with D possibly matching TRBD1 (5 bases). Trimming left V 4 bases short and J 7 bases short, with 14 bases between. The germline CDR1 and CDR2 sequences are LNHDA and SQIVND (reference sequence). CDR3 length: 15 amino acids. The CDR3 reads CASSRGTIGNSPLHF. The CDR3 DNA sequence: TGTGCCAGTAGTAGGGGGACGATTGGGAATTCACCCCTCCACTTT.

Here the CDR3 reads CASRSTSGSPDTQYF. In DNA, the CDR3 is TGTGCCAGCAGATCAACTAGCGGGAGTCCAGATACGCAGTATTTT. The chain recombines TRBV11-2 with TRBJ2-3, with TRBD2 identical over 11 bases. V lost 6 bases to trimming and J lost 4 bases; unmatched junction nucleotides: 6. This CDR3 has 15 residues. Germline V lookup: CDR1 SGHAT, CDR2 FQNNGV. The full variable domain, with the rest looked up from reference TRBV11-2 and TRBJ2-3, is EAGVAQSPRYKIIEKRQSVAFWCNPISGHATLYWYQQILGQGPKLLIQFQNNGVVDDSQLPKDRFSAERLKGVDSTLKIQPAKLEDSAVYLCASRSTSGSPDTQYFGPGTRLTVL.

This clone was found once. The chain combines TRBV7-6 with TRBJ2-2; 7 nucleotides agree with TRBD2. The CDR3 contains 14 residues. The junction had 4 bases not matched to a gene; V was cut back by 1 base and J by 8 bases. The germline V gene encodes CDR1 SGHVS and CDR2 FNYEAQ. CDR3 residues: CASSLGRESGELFF. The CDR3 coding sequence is TGTGCCAGCAGCTTAGGGCGGGAGTCAGGGGAGCTGTTTTTT.